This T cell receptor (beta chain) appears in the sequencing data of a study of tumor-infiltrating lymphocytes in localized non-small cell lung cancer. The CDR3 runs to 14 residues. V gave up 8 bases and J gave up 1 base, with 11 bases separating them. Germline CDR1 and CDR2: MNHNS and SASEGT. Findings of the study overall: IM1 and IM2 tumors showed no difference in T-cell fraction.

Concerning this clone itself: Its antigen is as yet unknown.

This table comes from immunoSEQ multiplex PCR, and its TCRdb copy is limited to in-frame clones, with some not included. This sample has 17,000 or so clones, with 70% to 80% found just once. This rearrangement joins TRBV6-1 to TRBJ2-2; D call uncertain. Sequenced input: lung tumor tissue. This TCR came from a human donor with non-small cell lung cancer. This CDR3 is CASVLTLNTGELFF. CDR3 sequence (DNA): TGTGCCAGCGTACTGACTTTGAACACCGGGGAGCTGTTTTTT.